This TCR beta chain was identified during a study of blood T cell repertoires in COVID-19 (dated by TCRdb to the early 2020s). General notes on the study: Samples covering the acute and convalescent phases of COVID-19 were provided by collaborators in the United States, Italy and Spain. A freely available public database, intended as a resource for researchers studying the immune response to SARS-CoV-2, is where the repertoires were released. Samples came from the ongoing ImmuneRACE study (first 160 participants) plus 1,254 subjects from 6 global collaborators. Sample metadata almost always included a de-identified subject ID, COVID-19 status, age in years and sex. Where available, HLA class I and class II types were obtained from metadata supplied by the sample provider rather than from assay-based typing. Subjects who had been exposed to COVID-19, were actively infected with it, or had recovered from it provided the deeply sampled blood TCRbeta repertoires that made up the dataset. The material from the prospective study consisted of cDNA or gDNA derived from T cells, B-cell-depleted T cells, or PBMCs.

The CDR3, from cysteine to phenylalanine, totals 16 residues. The DNA shown is the 48-base CDR3, in frame from base 1. CDR1 LGHNA and CDR2 YSLEER were looked up in the germline V gene. Trimming removed 4 bases from V and 1 base from J; the gene matches leave 7 bases unexplained. On this clone: Its specific antigen is unknown. No clone much larger than this one lies a single base away; base qualities are absent.

TCRbeta CDR3 regions were amplified from genomic DNA by means of the immunoSEQ Assay, a bias-controlled multiplex PCR. The source study handled its data this way. The number of nucleated cells in each sample was estimated from the amplification of reference gene primers within the assay. To quantify the absolute abundance of each unique TCRbeta CDR3 rearrangement, sequence reads were collapsed and filtered. For each sample, productive Simpson clonality was calculated as the square root of Simpson's diversity index over productive rearrangements. TCRdb took this table from immuneACCESS and kept in-frame rearrangements with V and J called. Such tables lack part of the clones; where checked against another copy, unresolved V genes explain under half of the gap, and the rest is unexplained. The V and J calls and clone size come from that table; D and trimming were worked out from the DNA. In this sample the table shows 100,000 to 150,000 clones, 80% to 90% of which occur a single time. About 2.5% of the sample is held by the ten biggest clonotypes.

Enrolling through a virtual design, the prospective study's participants ranged in age from roughly 18 to 89 years and lived across more than 20 United States geographic areas. In the prospective study, participants were assigned to cohorts based on the clinical history participants reported in a screening survey and a study questionnaire. Recovered participants in ImmuneRACE Cohort 3 were defined by two consecutive negative NP/OP PCR tests, clearance by a healthcare professional, or resolution of symptoms. Each participant in the prospective study had whole blood, serum and a nasopharyngeal or oropharyngeal swab collected by mobile phlebotomists. Over a roughly 2-month period, participants in the prospective study had the option of providing additional blood draws and questionnaires. Before DNA extraction, blood samples from the prospective study were shipped at room temperature or frozen. On the study overall, not on this receptor specifically: Clinical and demographic metadata were provided uncurated, with the amount varying by source and participant.

Sequencing was performed on PBMCs or T cells enriched from blood (not recorded which). The chain was built from TRBV4-3 and TRBJ2-1, with 7 bases in between that match TRBD2. The TCR was taken from a woman between 50 and 59 years old who had recovered from COVID-19. CDR3 region: CASSPRPGGSYNEQFF. At the DNA level, the sequence is TGCGCCAGCAGCCCCCGCCCGGGGGGATCCTACAATGAGCAGTTCTTC.